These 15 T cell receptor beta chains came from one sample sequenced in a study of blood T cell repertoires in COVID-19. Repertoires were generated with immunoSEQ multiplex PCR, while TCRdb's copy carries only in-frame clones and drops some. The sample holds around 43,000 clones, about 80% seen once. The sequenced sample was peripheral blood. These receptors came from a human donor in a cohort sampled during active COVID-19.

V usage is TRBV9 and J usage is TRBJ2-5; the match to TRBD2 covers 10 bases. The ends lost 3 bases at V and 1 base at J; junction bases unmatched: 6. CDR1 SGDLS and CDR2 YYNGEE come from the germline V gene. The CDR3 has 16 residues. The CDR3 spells CASSANGLAVQETQYF. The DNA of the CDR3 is TGTGCCAGCAGCGCCAACGGACTAGCGGTCCAAGAGACCCAGTACTTC.

The CDR3 spells CASSLGRALYEQYF. The CDR3 DNA follows: TGTGCCAGCAGCTTAGGCAGGGCCCTCTACGAGCAGTACTTC. V usage is TRBV11-2 and J usage is TRBJ2-7; perhaps TRBD1 as D (5 bases). CDR3 length: 14 residues. Germline V CDR1 and CDR2: SGHAT, FQNNGV. V dropped 1 base and J dropped 3 bases, with 10 bases sitting between them.

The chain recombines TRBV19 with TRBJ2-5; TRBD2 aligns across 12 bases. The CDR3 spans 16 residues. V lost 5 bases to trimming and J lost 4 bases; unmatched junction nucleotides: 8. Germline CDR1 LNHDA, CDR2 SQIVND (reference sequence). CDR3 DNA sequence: TGTGCCAGTAGTCCGTGGACTAGCGGGATAGGAGAGACCCAGTACTTC. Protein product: CASSPWTSGIGETQYF. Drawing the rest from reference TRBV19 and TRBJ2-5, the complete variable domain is DGGITQSPKYLFRKEGQNVTLSCEQNLNHDAMYWYRQDPGQGLRLIYYSQIVNDFQKGDIAEGYSVSREKKESFPLTVTSAQKNPTAFYLCASSPWTSGIGETQYFGPGTRLLVL.

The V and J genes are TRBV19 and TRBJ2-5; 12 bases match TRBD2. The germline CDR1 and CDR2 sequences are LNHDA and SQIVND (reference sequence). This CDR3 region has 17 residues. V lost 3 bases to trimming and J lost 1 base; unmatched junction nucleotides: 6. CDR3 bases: TGTGCCAGTAGTATTATATCGACTAGCGGGGGCCAAGAGACCCAGTACTTC. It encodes CASSIISTSGGQETQYF.

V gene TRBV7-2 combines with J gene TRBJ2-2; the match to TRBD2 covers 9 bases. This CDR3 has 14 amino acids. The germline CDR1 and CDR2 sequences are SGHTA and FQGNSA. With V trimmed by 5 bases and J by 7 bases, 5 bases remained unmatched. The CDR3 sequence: CASSSSGSNGELFF. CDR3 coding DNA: TGTGCCAGCAGCAGTAGCGGGAGTAACGGGGAGCTGTTTTTT.

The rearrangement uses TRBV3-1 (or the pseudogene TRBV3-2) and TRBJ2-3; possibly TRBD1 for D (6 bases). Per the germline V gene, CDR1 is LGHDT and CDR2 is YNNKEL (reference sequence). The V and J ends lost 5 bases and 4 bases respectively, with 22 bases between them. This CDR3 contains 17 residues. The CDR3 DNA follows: TGTGCCAGCAGCTACCGGCCGGGACAAGAAGGCCCAGATACGCAGTATTTT. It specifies CASSYRPGQEGPDTQYF.

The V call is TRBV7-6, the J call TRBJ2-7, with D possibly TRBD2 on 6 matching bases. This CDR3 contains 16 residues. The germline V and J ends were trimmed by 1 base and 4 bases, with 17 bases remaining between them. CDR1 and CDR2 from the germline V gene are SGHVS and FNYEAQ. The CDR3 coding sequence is TGTGCCAGCAGCTTAGGTCTTGGGCGGGACGAATACGAGCAGTACTTC. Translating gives CASSLGLGRDEYEQYF.

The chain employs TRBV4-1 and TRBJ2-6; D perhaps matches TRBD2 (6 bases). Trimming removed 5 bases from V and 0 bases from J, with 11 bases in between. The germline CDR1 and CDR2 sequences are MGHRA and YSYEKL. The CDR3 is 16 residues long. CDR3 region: CASSTGGRSGANVLTF. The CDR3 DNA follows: TGCGCCAGCAGCACCGGAGGGCGCTCTGGGGCCAACGTCCTGACTTTC.

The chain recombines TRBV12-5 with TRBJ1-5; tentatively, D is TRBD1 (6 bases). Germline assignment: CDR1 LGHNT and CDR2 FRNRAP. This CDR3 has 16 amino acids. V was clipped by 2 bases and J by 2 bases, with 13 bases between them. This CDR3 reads CASGLIQGEGNQPQHF. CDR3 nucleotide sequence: TGTGCTAGTGGTTTGATACAGGGAGAAGGCAATCAGCCCCAGCATTTT.

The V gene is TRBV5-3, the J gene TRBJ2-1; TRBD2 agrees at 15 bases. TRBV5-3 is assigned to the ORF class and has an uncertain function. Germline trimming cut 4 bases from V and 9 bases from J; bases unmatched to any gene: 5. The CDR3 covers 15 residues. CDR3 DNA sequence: TGTGCCAGAAGCAGGACTAGCGGGAGGGGCAGTGAGCAGTTCTTC. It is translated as CARSRTSGRGSEQFF.

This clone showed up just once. The CDR3 region has the DNA TGCAGCGTTGAAGCGGGACTGCAGGATACGCAGTATTTT. Amino acid sequence: CSVEAGLQDTQYF. The V and J genes are TRBV29-1 and TRBJ2-3, with D tentatively TRBD2 (6 bases). The CDR3 loop spans 13 amino acids. Trimming took 1 base from V and 6 from J, leaving 11 bases between them. In germline, CDR1 is SQVTM, CDR2 ANQGSEA.

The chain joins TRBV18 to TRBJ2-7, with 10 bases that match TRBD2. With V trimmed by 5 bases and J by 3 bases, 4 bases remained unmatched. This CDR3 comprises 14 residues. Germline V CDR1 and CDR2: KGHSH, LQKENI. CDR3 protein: CASSASGSGYEQYF. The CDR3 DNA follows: TGTGCCAGCTCAGCTAGCGGGAGTGGCTACGAGCAGTACTTC.

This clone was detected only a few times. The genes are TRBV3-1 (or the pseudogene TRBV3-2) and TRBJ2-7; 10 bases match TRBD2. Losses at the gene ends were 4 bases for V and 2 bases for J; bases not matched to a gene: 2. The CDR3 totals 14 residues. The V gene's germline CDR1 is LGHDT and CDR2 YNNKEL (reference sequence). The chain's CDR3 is CASSRTSGTYEQYF. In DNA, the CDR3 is TGTGCCAGCAGCCGGACTAGCGGCACCTACGAGCAGTACTTC.

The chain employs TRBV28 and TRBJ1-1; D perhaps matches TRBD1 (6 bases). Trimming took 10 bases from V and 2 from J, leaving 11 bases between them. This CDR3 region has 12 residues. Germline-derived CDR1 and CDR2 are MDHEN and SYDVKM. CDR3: CATLGANTEAFF. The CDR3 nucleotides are TGTGCCACCCTGGGGGCTAACACTGAAGCTTTCTTT.

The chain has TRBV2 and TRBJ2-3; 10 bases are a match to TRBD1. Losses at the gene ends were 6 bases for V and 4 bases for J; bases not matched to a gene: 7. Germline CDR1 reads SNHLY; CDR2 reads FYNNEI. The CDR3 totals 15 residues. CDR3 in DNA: TGTGCCAGCAGCCCTCGGACAGGGGGGCCAGATACGCAGTATTTT. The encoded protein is CASSPRTGGPDTQYF. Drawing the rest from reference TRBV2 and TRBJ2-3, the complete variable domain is EPEVTQTPSHQVTQMGQEVILRCVPISNHLYFYWYRQILGQKVEFLVSFYNNEISEKSEIFDDQFSVERPDGSNFTLKIRSTKLEDSAMYFCASSPRTGGPDTQYFGPGTRLTVL.